The rows below give T cell receptor beta chains drawn from one sample of a study of blood T cell repertoires in COVID-19. Assay used: immunoSEQ multiplex PCR; TCRdb lists only in-frame clones, some missing. The sample carries about 400,000 clones, approximately 90% recorded once. The sample comprised peripheral blood. All receptors come from a woman in her 30s with acute or convalescent COVID-19. Each CDR3 is given with its conserved first and last residue. Fields, in order: CDR3 length, J gene, D gene, V gene, CDR3 protein. The D gene is left open where the match is weak.

13	TRBJ2-2	-	TRBV30	CAWSLPGTGELFF
16	TRBJ2-3	-	TRBV3-1/TRBV3-2	CASSRSGTFYTDTQYF
14	TRBJ1-1	-	TRBV6-5	CASSYSVRAAEAFF
12	TRBJ2-1	-	TRBV6-5	CASSYTGNEQFF
15	TRBJ1-6	-	TRBV3-1/TRBV3-2	CASSQTGGMNSPLHF
15	TRBJ2-7	TRBD2	TRBV6-5	CAAEDVAGVSYEQYF
14	TRBJ1-4	TRBD1	TRBV3-1/TRBV3-2	CASSAGQYHEKLFF
14	TRBJ2-2	-	TRBV7-3	CASSLTGAAGELFF
16	TRBJ1-5	-	TRBV5-5	CASTPIPDRYNQPQHF
14	TRBJ1-3	-	TRBV11-2	CASSLEAAGNTIYF
12	TRBJ1-1	-	TRBV3-1/TRBV3-2	CASRGTNTEAFF
13	TRBJ1-1	-	TRBV30	CAWSVRPGTEAFF
15	TRBJ2-7	TRBD1	TRBV6-5	CASSRPGQGSYEQYF
15	TRBJ1-6	-	TRBV3-1/TRBV3-2	CASSPRGSVSSPLHF
14	TRBJ2-1	-	TRBV20-1	CSASFRGSYNEQFF
12	TRBJ1-3	-	TRBV10-3	CAMIGSGNTIYF
16	TRBJ2-6	TRBD1	TRBV9	CASSAGQFSGANVLTF
14	TRBJ2-1	TRBD1	TRBV19	CASSMGQGYNEQFF
13	TRBJ1-1	-	TRBV19	CASSMKGDTEAFF
17	TRBJ2-1	TRBD2	TRBV7-2	CASSHPRTSGGRNEQFF
14	TRBJ2-3	-	TRBV2	CASRPGFSSDTQYF
15	TRBJ2-2	TRBD1	TRBV19	CASSFGGTGTGELFF
14	TRBJ1-5	TRBD1	TRBV19	CASSSGQGSGPQHF
14	TRBJ1-3	-	TRBV19	CASSNSGSGNTIYF
14	TRBJ2-1	TRBD2	TRBV7-2	CASSLVGTSNEQFF